These 18 T cell receptor beta chains share one sample of origin, sequenced in a study of blood T cell repertoires in COVID-19. This table comes from immunoSEQ multiplex PCR, and its TCRdb copy is limited to in-frame clones, with some not included. The repertoire includes about half a million clones, over 75% of them detected once, and 3.2% sits in the top ten. Sequencing was carried out using peripheral blood. These TCRs come from a human donor in a cohort sampled during active COVID-19.

The V call is TRBV19, the J call TRBJ2-3; maybe TRBD1 (7 bases). The CDR3 covers 15 residues. Between the trimmed V and J ends, which lost 3 bases and 5 bases, there was a span of 15 bases. Germline values: CDR1 LNHDA, CDR2 SQIVND (reference sequence). CDR3 protein: CASSMEGARLDTQYF. The DNA for the CDR3 is TGTGCCAGTAGTATGGAGGGGGCAAGGCTAGATACGCAGTATTTT.

The chain has TRBV2 and TRBJ2-2; perhaps TRBD1 as D (6 bases). This CDR3 region has 15 residues. Germline CDR1 reads SNHLY; CDR2 reads FYNNEI. V was clipped by 4 bases and J by 1 base, with 10 bases between them. CDR3 nucleotides: TGTGCCAGCAGTGGCACAGGGAAGAACACCGGGGAGCTGTTTTTT. It encodes CASSGTGKNTGELFF.

V is TRBV7-6 and J is TRBJ1-2; D remains ambiguous. Germline CDR1 reads SGHVS; CDR2 reads FNYEAQ. CDR3 length equals 16 residues. Trimming pared 3 bases from V and 5 bases from J, leaving 19 bases between. The CDR3 nucleotides read TGTGCCAGCAGCTTTTCGCGGTCATCGGGTCTATATGGCTACACCTTC. Translation gives CASSFSRSSGLYGYTF.

This chain connects TRBV27 to TRBJ2-7, with 11 bases that match TRBD1. Germline V gene lookup returns CDR1 MNHEY and CDR2 SMNVEV (reference sequence). This CDR3 is 15 amino acids long. Trimming removed 4 bases from V and 4 bases from J; junction bases left unmatched: 6. The CDR3 loop reads CASSSRTGGGYEQYF. The DNA of the CDR3 is TGTGCCAGCAGTTCCCGGACAGGGGGCGGTTACGAGCAGTACTTC.

Of note for this clone: Different DNA sequences within this sample yield the same CDR3. The chain couples TRBV7-3 to TRBJ1-5, with D possibly TRBD1 on 6 matching bases. The length of the CDR3 is 13 residues. The V end was cut by 5 bases, the J end by 4 bases, with 9 bases between. Looked up from germline, CDR1 is SGHTA and CDR2 is FQGTGA. The CDR3 is CASSPTGNQPQHF. The CDR3 bases are TGTGCCAGCAGCCCGACAGGTAATCAGCCCCAGCATTTT.

The J gene is TRBJ2-7, the V gene TRBV6-5; 7 bases fit TRBD1. The CDR3 sequence is 14 residues long. Germline V gene data show CDR1 as MNHEY and CDR2 as SVGAGI. V lost 8 bases to trimming and J lost 6 bases; unmatched junction nucleotides: 13. The CDR3 DNA reads as TGTGCCAGCCGAAACTGGACAGGTATTGGCGAGCAGTACTTC. Its protein is CASRNWTGIGEQYF.

This clone occurred a few times. The V and J genes are TRBV19 and TRBJ2-1; TRBD2 matches 8 bases. The V and J ends lost 7 bases and 9 bases, in that order; junction bases with no gene match: 11. Germline assignment: CDR1 LNHDA and CDR2 SQIVND (reference sequence). The CDR3 runs 14 residues. The CDR3 spells CASNFGAGVGEQFF. For the CDR3, the DNA is TGTGCCAGTAATTTCGGAGCGGGAGTGGGTGAGCAGTTCTTC.

This clone is a singleton in its sample. The rearrangement links TRBV3-1 (or the pseudogene TRBV3-2) to TRBJ2-7; D is uncertain. This CDR3 is built from 13 residues. The germline CDR1 and CDR2 sequences are LGHDT and YNNKEL (reference sequence). Trimming cost V 3 bases and J 6 bases, with 12 bases left between them. The chain's CDR3 is CASSQGPRFEQYF. In DNA, the CDR3 is TGTGCCAGCAGCCAGGGTCCGAGGTTCGAGCAGTACTTC.

The chain carries TRBV30 and TRBJ2-7; possible D gene TRBD1, 5 bases. Germline CDR1 and CDR2: GTSNPN and SVGIG (reference sequence). Trimming pared 3 bases from V and 0 bases from J, leaving 18 bases between. CDR3 length equals 16 residues. The CDR3: CAWSVQGVLSSYEQYF. CDR3 DNA sequence: TGTGCCTGGAGCGTACAAGGGGTGTTGAGCTCCTACGAGCAGTACTTC.

The V and J genes are TRBV15 and TRBJ2-7, with 10 bases that match TRBD2. This CDR3 spans 15 amino acids. The V gene end was trimmed by 3 bases and the J gene end by 3 bases; junction bases not matched to a gene: 5. Germline V lookup: CDR1 LNHNV, CDR2 YYDKDF (reference sequence). CDR3 loop: CATSRELAGFYEQYF. DNA of the CDR3: TGTGCCACCAGCAGGGAACTAGCGGGGTTCTACGAGCAGTACTTC. The full variable domain, with the rest looked up from reference TRBV15 and TRBJ2-7, is DAMVIQNPRYQVTQFGKPVTLSCSQTLNHNVMYWYQQKSSQAPKLLFHYYDKDFNNEADTPDNFQSRRPNTSFCFLDIRSPGLGDTAMYLCATSRELAGFYEQYFGPGTRLTVT.

The chain uses TRBV6-1 and TRBJ2-4; D is perhaps TRBD1 (6 bases). Germline V gives CDR1 MNHNS, CDR2 SASEGT. This CDR3 has 14 amino acids. V gave up 1 base and J gave up 7 bases, with 11 bases separating them. CDR3 protein: CASSEGRGYNIQYF. The CDR3 DNA is TGTGCCAGCAGTGAAGGCAGGGGATACAACATTCAGTACTTC.

The chain links TRBV28 to TRBJ2-5, with D perhaps TRBD1 (6 bases). This CDR3 region has 16 residues. V lost 6 bases and J 5 bases, leaving 22 bases between the germline ends. Germline V lookup: CDR1 MDHEN, CDR2 SYDVKM. The CDR3 loop reads CASSQVGTGRKETQYF. CDR3 in DNA: TGTGCCAGCAGCCAAGTAGGCACAGGGCGGAAGGAGACCCAGTACTTC.

In this sample, this clone turned up once. CDR3 DNA sequence: TGTGCCAGCAGGGACTGGTCAGATGAGCAGTTCTTC. Translated: CASRDWSDEQFF. The rearrangement uses TRBV7-2 and TRBJ2-1, with D tentatively TRBD2 (5 bases). The CDR3 covers 12 residues. V lost 6 bases and J 8 bases, leaving 11 bases between the germline ends. Germline CDR1 is SGHTA and CDR2 is FQGNSA.

The chain couples TRBV18 to TRBJ2-5, with a weak D call TRBD1 (6 bases). The CDR3 has 15 amino acids. Trimming pared 3 bases from V and 1 base from J, leaving 12 bases between. Germline CDR1 KGHSH, CDR2 LQKENI. The CDR3 DNA reads as TGTGCCAGCTCACCTCTCGGACAGCGCCAAGAGACCCAGTACTTC. Protein sequence: CASSPLGQRQETQYF.

The chain has TRBV2 and TRBJ2-2; 7 nucleotides agree with TRBD1. The CDR3 consists of 15 residues. CDR1 and CDR2 from the germline V gene are SNHLY and FYNNEI. The V segment lost 6 bases and the J segment 5 bases; nucleotides outside the gene matches: 9. This CDR3 is CASRPPDRDTGELFF. CDR3 DNA: TGTGCCAGCAGACCCCCCGACAGGGATACCGGGGAGCTGTTTTTT. Drawing the rest from reference TRBV2 and TRBJ2-2, the complete variable domain is EPEVTQTPSHQVTQMGQEVILRCVPISNHLYFYWYRQILGQKVEFLVSFYNNEISEKSEIFDDQFSVERPDGSNFTLKIRSTKLEDSAMYFCASRPPDRDTGELFFGEGSRLTVL.

The CDR3 DNA sequence: TGTGCCAGCAGTTTATCAGGGGCGAACACCTTC. It encodes CASSLSGANTF. The V call is TRBV28, the J call TRBJ1-2; maybe TRBD1 (6 bases). Germline V lookup: CDR1 MDHEN, CDR2 SYDVKM. Deletions cut 1 base from V and 12 bases from J, with 9 bases between. The CDR3 runs to 11 residues.

A note on this clone: Being one base from a much bigger clone, this may be a read error. The rearrangement links TRBV6-5 to TRBJ2-3; D gene ambiguous. Germline V gene lookup returns CDR1 MNHEY and CDR2 SVGAGI. V was shortened by 4 bases and J by 0 bases, with 5 bases between the two germline ends. The CDR3 has 13 amino acids. The CDR3 loop is CASSFPSTDTQYF. In DNA, the CDR3 is TGTGCCAGCAGTTTCCCTAGCACAGATACGCAGTATTTT.

This rearrangement joins TRBV6-4 to TRBJ2-1; the D gene is possibly TRBD1 (6 bases). Deletions cut 5 bases from V and 3 bases from J, with 17 bases between. The CDR3 has 16 amino acids. Germline loops: CDR1 MRHNA, CDR2 SNTAGT. This CDR3 reads CASSKYRVLDYNEQFF. The CDR3 coding sequence is TGTGCCAGCAGTAAGTACAGGGTGCTGGACTACAATGAGCAGTTCTTC.